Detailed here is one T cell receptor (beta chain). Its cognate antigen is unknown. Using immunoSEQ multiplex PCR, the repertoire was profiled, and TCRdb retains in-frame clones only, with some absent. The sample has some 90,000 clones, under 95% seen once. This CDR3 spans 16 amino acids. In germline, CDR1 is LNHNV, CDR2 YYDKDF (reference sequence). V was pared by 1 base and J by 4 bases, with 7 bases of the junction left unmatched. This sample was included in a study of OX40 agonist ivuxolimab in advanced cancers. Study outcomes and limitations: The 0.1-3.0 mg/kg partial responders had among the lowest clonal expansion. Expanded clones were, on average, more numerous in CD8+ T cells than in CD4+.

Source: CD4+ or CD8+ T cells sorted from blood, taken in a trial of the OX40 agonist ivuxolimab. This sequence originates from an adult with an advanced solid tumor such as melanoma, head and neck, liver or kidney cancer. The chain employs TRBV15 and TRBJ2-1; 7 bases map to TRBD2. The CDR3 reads CATSRGDRGVYNEQFF. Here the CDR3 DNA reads TGTGCCACCAGCAGAGGGGACCGGGGGGTATACAATGAGCAGTTCTTC.